This T cell receptor (beta chain) came from a study of cytomegalovirus exposure and HLA in healthy donors. Across the whole study: Findings of an earlier analysis included more than 90 million unique TCR beta sequences from 180 million or so T cells.

V was pared by 2 bases and J by 0 bases, with 6 bases between. This CDR3 comprises 14 residues. The germline gives CDR1 MNHNS, CDR2 SASEGT. Both 60 Vbeta primers and 13 Jbeta primers went into the PCR. Profiled with immunoSEQ multiplex PCR; TCRdb holds only in-frame clones, not every one. Altogether 150,000 to 200,000 clones are present, approximately 82% being singletons, with the ten largest covering roughly 5%. This clone has only one observation. Every donor was a healthy person donating bone marrow. This receptor was taken from a male donor in good health and CMV-seronegative. J is TRBJ2-3 and V is TRBV6-1; weak D call: TRBD2 (5 bases). Sequenced sample: PBMCs. The CDR3 protein is CASSERGSTDTQYF. The CDR3, as DNA: TGTGCCAGCAGTGAACGGGGTAGCACAGATACGCAGTATTTT.